Following are 15 T cell receptor beta chains from one sample sequenced in a study of T cells after yellow fever vaccination. TCRdb processed the 5' RACE reads anew with MiXCR; each CDR3 protein has one entry. The sample consists of under 550,000 distinct CDR3 sequences, 21% of them appearing once. Sequencing used PBMCs, obtained about 21 days after the first yellow fever vaccination. Receptor source: a man aged 18 to 29 who received the YFV17D yellow fever vaccine.

Only a few counts were recorded for this clonotype. The rearrangement uses TRBV30 and TRBJ2-3; D is perhaps TRBD2 (5 bases). V was trimmed by 0 bases and J by 4 bases, leaving 8 bases between them. CDR3 length equals 13 residues. Germline V gene sequence: CDR1 GTSNPN, CDR2 SVGIG (reference sequence). The CDR3 nucleotides are TGTGCCTGGAGTGTTGGACTCGCAGATACGCAGTATTTT. It is translated as CAWSVGLADTQYF.

The chain couples TRBV7-2 to TRBJ1-1; D is unresolved. Trimming shortened V by 6 bases and J by 4 bases, and 12 bases separated the two germline ends. Germline V gene data show CDR1 as SGHTA and CDR2 as FQGNSA. CDR3 length: 13 residues. This CDR3 reads CASSSTPGTEAFF. CDR3 in DNA: TGTGCCAGCAGTTCTACCCCGGGCACTGAAGCTTTCTTT. Drawing the rest from reference TRBV7-2 and TRBJ1-1, the complete variable domain is GAGVSQSPSNKVTEKGKDVELRCDPISGHTALYWYRQSLGQGLEFLIYFQGNSAPDKSGLPSDRFSAERTGGSVSTLTIQRTQQEDSAVYLCASSSTPGTEAFFGQGTRLTVV.

This clonotype has more than one count but fewer than ten. The rearrangement joins TRBV18 to TRBJ1-3; no definite D call. V shed 0 bases and J shed 3 bases, with 9 bases lying between them. Looked up from germline, CDR1 is KGHSH and CDR2 is LQKENI. This CDR3 region has 15 residues. The CDR3 reads CASSPPSVYGNTIYF. In nucleotides, the CDR3 is TGTGCCAGCTCACCACCTTCGGTATATGGAAACACCATATATTTT.

This sequence joins TRBV29-1 and TRBJ1-2, with 7 nucleotides matching TRBD1. Germline trimming cut 3 bases from V and 1 base from J; bases unmatched to any gene: 11. The germline CDR1 and CDR2 sequences are SQVTM and ANQGSEA. The length of the CDR3 is 16 residues. The chain's CDR3 is CSVDIRTGRNNYGYTF. The CDR3 region has the DNA TGCAGCGTTGACATCCGGACAGGCCGAAATAACTATGGCTACACCTTC.

The chain carries TRBV7-3 and TRBJ2-2; TRBD2 matches 9 bases. CDR3 length: 15 residues. With V trimmed by 7 bases and J by 4 bases, 7 bases remained unmatched. The germline V gene encodes CDR1 SGHTA and CDR2 FQGTGA. CDR3 nucleotide sequence: TGTGCCAGCACCCATAGCGGGGGTGGCACCGGGGAGCTGTTTTTT. Its translation is CASTHSGGGTGELFF. Full variable domain (rest looked up from reference TRBV7-3 and TRBJ2-2): GAGVSQTPSNKVTEKGKYVELRCDPISGHTALYWYRQSLGQGPEFLIYFQGTGAADDSGLPNDRFFAVRPEGSVSTLKIQRTERGDSAVYLCASTHSGGGTGELFFGEGSRLTVL.

This clonotype was seen a handful of times. V and J are TRBV2 and TRBJ2-3; D not resolved. V was cut by 5 bases and J by 3 bases, with 21 bases left in between. This CDR3 is 17 amino acids long. In germline, CDR1 is SNHLY, CDR2 FYNNEI. CDR3 DNA sequence: TGTGCCAGCAGTCTATCTAAAGTCCGCCCCGAGACAGATACGCAGTATTTT. It specifies CASSLSKVRPETDTQYF.

About this clonotype itself: One base away lies a much larger clone, so this may be a sequencing read error. J is TRBJ2-3 and V is TRBV20-1; the D gene is possibly TRBD2 (5 bases). The CDR3 has 14 amino acids. Germline lookup yields CDR1 DFQATT and CDR2 SNEGSKA (reference sequence). CDR3 nucleotides: TGCTGTGCTAGCTGGGGTCGGGGCACAGATACGCAGTATTTT. Protein sequence: CCASWGRGTDTQYF.

This clonotype was seen more than once but under ten times. V is TRBV20-1 and J is TRBJ2-7; no clear D. The germline CDR1 and CDR2 sequences are DFQATT and SNEGSKA (reference sequence). V was trimmed by 3 bases and J by 0 bases, leaving 6 bases between them. The CDR3 runs to 12 residues. In DNA form, the CDR3 reads TGCAGTGCTAGTCCAAGCTCCTACGAGCAGTACTTC. Protein product: CSASPSSYEQYF.

This clonotype was detected a few times. The rearrangement uses TRBV5-1 and TRBJ2-1; 9 nucleotides match TRBD2. The junction had 11 bases not matched to a gene; V was cut back by 5 bases and J by 8 bases. There are 15 residues in the CDR3. Looked up from germline, CDR1 is SGHRS and CDR2 is YFSETQ. CDR3 sequence reads: CASSAGTSHSHEQFF. Here the CDR3 DNA reads TGCGCCAGCAGTGCCGGGACTAGCCACTCCCATGAGCAGTTCTTC.

This clonotype was observed a few times. This chain uses TRBV7-2 with TRBJ2-2; 8 bases line up with TRBD2. The CDR3 runs to 16 residues. Germline V gives CDR1 SGHTA, CDR2 FQGNSA. V was pared by 5 bases and J by 1 base, with 6 bases of the junction left unmatched. The CDR3 DNA reads TGTGCCAGCAGCCGTAGGCTAGCGGGGAACACCGGGGAGCTGTTTTTT. As protein: CASSRRLAGNTGELFF.

J is TRBJ2-1 and V is TRBV6-2 or TRBV6-3, with D possibly matching TRBD2 (6 bases). The CDR3 is made up of 16 amino acids. The germline V gene encodes CDR1 MNHEY and CDR2 SVGEGT. Trimming took off 7 bases at V and 0 bases at J, with 16 bases between the two ends. CDR3 nucleotide sequence: TGTGCCAGCAATGGGGGGACCATGGTCTCCTACAATGAGCAGTTCTTC. Amino acids: CASNGGTMVSYNEQFF.

This clonotype was picked up a small number of times. V gene TRBV25-1 combines with J gene TRBJ1-4; no definite D call. Trimming pared 5 bases from V and 0 bases from J, leaving 10 bases between. CDR1 and CDR2 from the germline V gene are MGHDK and SYGVNS. The CDR3 length is 15 residues. The CDR3 protein is CASSSAIATNEKLFF. CDR3 nucleotides: TGTGCCAGCAGTAGCGCGATAGCAACTAATGAAAAACTGTTTTTT.

This clonotype was observed a few times. The chain uses TRBV19 and TRBJ1-2; no definite D call. Trimming pared 5 bases from V and 5 bases from J, leaving 9 bases between. The germline V gene encodes CDR1 LNHDA and CDR2 SQIVND (reference sequence). CDR3 size: 12 residues. Here the CDR3 DNA reads TGTGCCAGTAGTTGGGGAAAGTATGGCTACACCTTC. Amino acids: CASSWGKYGYTF.

This clonotype occurred a few times. This rearrangement joins TRBV29-1 to TRBJ2-3, with 15 bases lining up with TRBD2. This CDR3 spans 17 amino acids. V lost 5 bases and J lost 0; bases outside the gene matches: 6. The V gene's germline CDR1 is SQVTM and CDR2 ANQGSEA. The CDR3 here is CSVSGLAGGESTDTQYF. CDR3 nucleotides: TGCAGCGTTAGCGGACTAGCGGGGGGGGAGAGCACAGATACGCAGTATTTT.

J is TRBJ2-7 and V is TRBV9; D is uncertain. V gave up 4 bases and J gave up 5 bases, with 13 bases separating them. This CDR3 is 13 amino acids long. CDR1 is SGDLS, CDR2 YYNGEE, per germline. CDR3 nucleotide sequence: TGTGCCAGCAGCTCACCAGATTTCGACGAGCAGTACGTC. Translating it yields CASSSPDFDEQYV.